In this sample, the clone carrying this T cell receptor beta chain turned up a few times. These data are taken from a study of blood T cells in healthy people across ages. Then a second PCR, running about 6 to 12 cycles, was carried out with a sample-barcoded 5' primer and a J-beta primer mix. Via MiXCR, TCRdb re-called the 5' RACE reads, giving one row per CDR3 protein. The table includes 450,000 to 600,000 distinct CDR3 sequences, about a quarter detected once. The germline CDR1 and CDR2 sequences are SGHVS and FNYEAQ. The CDR3 has 15 residues. The same data also went into a second study, on T cells of mothers and their children.

Source material: blood. This TCR was sampled from a boy aged 2-15 years in good health. The V and J genes are TRBV7-6 and TRBJ2-5, with D uncertain. The J call may be mistaken, given a closer DNA end match to TRBJ2-7. CDR3 nucleotides: TGTGCCAGCAGCTTATATTCCGGCATCTCCTACGAGCAGTACTTC. Its translation is CASSLYSGISYEQYF.